Presented here are 16 T cell receptor beta chains from one specimen sequenced in a study of cytomegalovirus exposure and HLA in healthy donors. Researchers ran the PCR with 60 Vbeta and 13 Jbeta primers. Clones were read by immunoSEQ multiplex PCR, and TCRdb kept only the in-frame ones, dropping some. This sample has 120,000 or so clones, with 60% to 85% found just once. The sequenced sample consisted of PBMCs. These receptors all come from a woman in her thirties or forties in good health and CMV-seropositive.

The chain links TRBV7-2 to TRBJ1-2, with a weak D call TRBD1 (5 bases). This CDR3 region has 14 residues. Per germline, CDR1 SGHTA and CDR2 FQGNSA. V lost 5 bases to trimming and J lost 2 bases, with 12 bases between them. The CDR3 sequence is CASSADSVNYGYTF. DNA for the CDR3: TGTGCCAGCAGCGCCGACAGCGTGAACTATGGCTACACCTTC.

This clone was picked up one time. The rearrangement links TRBV9 to TRBJ1-2; 10 nucleotides match TRBD1. Germline-derived CDR1 and CDR2 are SGDLS and YYNGEE. Trimming took 4 bases from V and 8 from J; bases not matched to a gene: 5. The CDR3 consists of 13 residues. CDR3 residues: CASSFGQGDGYTF. CDR3 nucleotide sequence: TGTGCCAGCAGCTTCGGACAGGGGGACGGCTACACCTTC. The variable domain in full, completed from reference TRBV9 and TRBJ1-2, reads DSGVTQTPKHLITATGQRVTLRCSPRSGDLSVYWYQQSLDQGLQFLIQYYNGEERAKGNILERFSAQQFPDLHSELNLSSLELGDSALYFCASSFGQGDGYTFGSGTRLTVV.

This clone was seen more than once but under ten times. The chain carries TRBV6-4 and TRBJ2-2; the match to TRBD2 covers 7 bases. J lost 3 bases, V lost 8 bases, and 6 bases had no gene match. The CDR3 length is 14 residues. The germline CDR1 and CDR2 sequences are MRHNA and SNTAGT. CDR3 residues: CASGAGPDTGELFF. CDR3 nucleotide sequence: TGTGCCAGCGGAGCGGGGCCGGACACCGGGGAGCTGTTTTTT.

This rearrangement joins TRBV10-2 to TRBJ2-6; possible D gene TRBD1, 6 bases. Germline CDR1 is WSHSY and CDR2 is SAAADI. Trimming took off 6 bases at V and 2 bases at J, with 11 bases between the two ends. The CDR3 is 15 residues long. The CDR3 sequence is CASSGNRAGANVLTF. CDR3 in DNA: TGCGCCAGCAGCGGGAACAGGGCTGGGGCCAACGTCCTGACTTTC.

The rearrangement uses TRBV18 and TRBJ2-1, with TRBD1 matching 9 bases. Per germline, CDR1 KGHSH and CDR2 LQKENI. V was pared by 4 bases and J by 3 bases, with 4 bases of the junction left unmatched. The length of the CDR3 is 15 residues. The DNA of the CDR3 is TGTGCCAGCTCACAGGGACAGGGCAGCTACAATGAGCAGTTCTTC. Its protein product is CASSQGQGSYNEQFF.

The chain uses TRBV2 and TRBJ1-4, with TRBD1 as a possible D gene (5 bases). This CDR3 contains 15 residues. V dropped 6 bases and J dropped 0 bases, with 11 bases sitting between them. Germline assignment: CDR1 SNHLY and CDR2 FYNNEI. The CDR3 spells CASSQFRATNEKLFF. Here the CDR3 DNA reads TGTGCCAGCAGCCAATTCAGGGCAACTAATGAAAAACTGTTTTTT.

The V and J genes are TRBV30 and TRBJ2-7, with a tentative D call TRBD2 (5 bases). The V end lost 6 bases, the J end lost 6 bases, and 18 bases lay between the germline ends. From germline, CDR1 is GTSNPN and CDR2 SVGIG (reference sequence). There are 13 residues in the CDR3. CDR3 protein: CACTVTNRIEQYF. The CDR3 DNA reads TGTGCCTGCACGGTGACTAATCGTATCGAGCAGTACTTC.

The chain uses TRBV5-4 and TRBJ2-3, with TRBD2 matching 9 bases. CDR3 size: 16 residues. V lost 5 bases and J lost 2; bases outside the gene matches: 9. Per germline, CDR1 SGHNT and CDR2 YYREEE (reference sequence). CDR3 coding DNA: TGTGCCAGCAGTTTGAGGCTAGCGGGGAACACAGATACGCAGTATTTT. Translated: CASSLRLAGNTDTQYF.

This clone showed up just a few times. The J gene is TRBJ1-5, the V gene TRBV19; D gene unclear. V shed 3 bases and J shed 2 bases, with 14 bases lying between them. Looked up from germline, CDR1 is LNHDA and CDR2 is SQIVND (reference sequence). This CDR3 is 16 amino acids long. CDR3 region: CASSINSPLGNQPQHF. In nucleotides, the CDR3 is TGTGCCAGTAGTATTAACAGCCCATTGGGCAATCAGCCCCAGCATTTT. The variable domain in full, completed from reference TRBV19 and TRBJ1-5, reads DGGITQSPKYLFRKEGQNVTLSCEQNLNHDAMYWYRQDPGQGLRLIYYSQIVNDFQKGDIAEGYSVSREKKESFPLTVTSAQKNPTAFYLCASSINSPLGNQPQHFGDGTRLSIL.

The V and J genes are TRBV19 and TRBJ2-7, with TRBD1 identical over 7 bases. The J segment lost 3 bases and the V segment lost 6 bases, leaving 8 bases of the junction unmatched. CDR1 is LNHDA, CDR2 SQIVND, per germline (reference sequence). The CDR3 totals 14 residues. For the CDR3, the DNA is TGTGCCAGTAGACTCAGACAGGGCTTCTACGAGCAGTACTTC. Amino acids: CASRLRQGFYEQYF.

The chain links TRBV18 to TRBJ1-5; 7 bases match TRBD1. Germline V CDR1 and CDR2: KGHSH, LQKENI. J lost 3 bases, V lost 6 bases, and 5 bases had no gene match. The CDR3 spans 14 residues. The CDR3 protein is CASSQGQPNQPQHF. CDR3 nucleotide sequence: TGTGCCAGCTCTCAGGGACAGCCCAATCAGCCCCAGCATTTT.

V usage is TRBV4-2 and J usage is TRBJ2-7; 7 bases are a match to TRBD1. Germline V gives CDR1 LGHNA, CDR2 YNFKEQ. This CDR3 contains 13 residues. V gave up 2 bases and J gave up 6 bases; unmatched junction bases: 4. The CDR3 bases are TGTGCCAGCAGCCAACAGCGGACAGGCGAGCAGTACTTC. Its protein is CASSQQRTGEQYF.

This clone has more than one count but fewer than ten. The rearrangement joins TRBV7-2 to TRBJ2-7; a weak D match, TRBD2 (9 bases). Trimming shortened V by 1 base and J by 5 bases, and 27 bases separated the two germline ends. CDR1 and CDR2 (germline): SGHTA, FQGNSA. The CDR3 extends over 19 amino acids. The CDR3 bases are TGTGCCAGCAGCTTAGATGGCAGGGGGCTAGCGGGATCAGTAAACGAGCAGTACTTC. Its translation is CASSLDGRGLAGSVNEQYF. The full variable domain, its missing parts supplied by reference TRBV7-2 and TRBJ2-7, is GAGVSQSPSNKVTEKGKDVELRCDPISGHTALYWYRQSLGQGLEFLIYFQGNSAPDKSGLPSDRFSAERTGGSVSTLTIQRTQQEDSAVYLCASSLDGRGLAGSVNEQYFGPGTRLTVT.

This clone was observed once. The chain couples TRBV5-1 to TRBJ2-7, with D possibly TRBD1 on 5 matching bases. Germline CDR1 SGHRS, CDR2 YFSETQ. Trimming cost V 2 bases and J 2 bases, with 14 bases left between them. This CDR3 region has 15 residues. CDR3 in amino acids: CASSFAPGITYEQYF. For the CDR3, the DNA is TGCGCCAGCAGCTTCGCCCCAGGGATTACCTACGAGCAGTACTTC.

The genes are TRBV10-3 and TRBJ1-1; a possible D gene is TRBD1 (5 bases). Germline CDR1 and CDR2: ENHRY and SYGVKD. This CDR3 contains 11 residues. V lost 0 bases and J lost 11, with 7 bases in between. CDR3 protein: CAISESGGAFF. The CDR3 DNA reads TGTGCCATCAGTGAGTCGGGGGGTGCTTTCTTT.

This sequence joins TRBV18 and TRBJ1-2, with D perhaps matching TRBD1 (5 bases). Trimming left V 3 bases short and J 4 bases short, with 15 bases between. This CDR3 has 15 amino acids. CDR1 and CDR2 from the germline V gene are KGHSH and LQKENI. This CDR3 is CASSPGGDPLYGYTF. CDR3 DNA sequence: TGTGCCAGCTCACCGGGAGGGGACCCTCTCTATGGCTACACCTTC.